This T cell receptor beta chain was sequenced during a study of circulating and synovial CD4+ cells in juvenile arthritis. Germline V gene sequence: CDR1 LGHNA, CDR2 YNFKEQ. CDR3 size: 17 residues. V shed 0 bases and J shed 0 bases, with 12 bases lying between them. Measured with immunoSEQ multiplex PCR; TCRdb has only the in-frame clones, and not every one. The data show around 13,000 clones, with 80% to 85% seen just once and approximately 3.6% held by the top ten. The receptor was isolated from a human patient with juvenile idiopathic arthritis. Some clones in this sample may be carry-over from other donors' samples. Sequencing input: CD4+ T cells from synovial fluid. The rearrangement uses TRBV4-2 and TRBJ2-1, with a possible D match to TRBD1 (6 bases). CDR3 region: CASSQEGARISYNEQFF. The DNA for the CDR3 is TGTGCCAGCAGCCAAGAGGGGGCGAGAATCTCCTACAATGAGCAGTTCTTC.